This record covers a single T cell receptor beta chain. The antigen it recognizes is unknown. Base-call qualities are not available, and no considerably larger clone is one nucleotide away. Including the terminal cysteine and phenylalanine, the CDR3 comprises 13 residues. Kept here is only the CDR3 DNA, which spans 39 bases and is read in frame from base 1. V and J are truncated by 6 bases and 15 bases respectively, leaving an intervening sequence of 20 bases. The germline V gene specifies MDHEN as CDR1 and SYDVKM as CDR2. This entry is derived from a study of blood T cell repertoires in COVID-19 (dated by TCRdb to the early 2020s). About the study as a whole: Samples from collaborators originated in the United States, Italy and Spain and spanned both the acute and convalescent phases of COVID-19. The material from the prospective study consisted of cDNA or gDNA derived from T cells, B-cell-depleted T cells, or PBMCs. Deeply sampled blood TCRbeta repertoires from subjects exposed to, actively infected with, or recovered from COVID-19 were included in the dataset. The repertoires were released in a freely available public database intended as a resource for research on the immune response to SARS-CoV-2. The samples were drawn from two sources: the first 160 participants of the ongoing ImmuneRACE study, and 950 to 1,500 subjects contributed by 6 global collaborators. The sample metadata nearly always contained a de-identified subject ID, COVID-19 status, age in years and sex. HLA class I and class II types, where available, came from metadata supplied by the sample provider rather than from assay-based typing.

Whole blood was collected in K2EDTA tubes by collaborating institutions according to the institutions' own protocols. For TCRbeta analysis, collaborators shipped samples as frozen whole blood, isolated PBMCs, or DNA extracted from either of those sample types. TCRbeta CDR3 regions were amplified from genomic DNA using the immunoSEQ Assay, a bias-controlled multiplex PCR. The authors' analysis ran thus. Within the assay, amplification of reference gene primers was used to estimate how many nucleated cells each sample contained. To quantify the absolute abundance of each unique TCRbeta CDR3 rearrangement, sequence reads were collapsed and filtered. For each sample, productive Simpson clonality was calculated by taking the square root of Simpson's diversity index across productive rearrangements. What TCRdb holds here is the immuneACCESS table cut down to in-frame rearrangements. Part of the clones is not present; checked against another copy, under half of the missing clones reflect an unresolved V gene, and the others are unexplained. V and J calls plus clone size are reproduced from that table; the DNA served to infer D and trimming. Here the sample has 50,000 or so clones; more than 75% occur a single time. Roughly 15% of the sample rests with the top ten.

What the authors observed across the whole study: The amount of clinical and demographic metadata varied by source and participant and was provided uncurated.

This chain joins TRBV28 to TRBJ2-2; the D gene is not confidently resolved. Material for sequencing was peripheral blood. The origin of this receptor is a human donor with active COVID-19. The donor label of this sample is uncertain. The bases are TGTGCCAGCAGCCGACCGGTACCGGGTCTGTTGTTTTTT. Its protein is CASSRPVPGLLFF.